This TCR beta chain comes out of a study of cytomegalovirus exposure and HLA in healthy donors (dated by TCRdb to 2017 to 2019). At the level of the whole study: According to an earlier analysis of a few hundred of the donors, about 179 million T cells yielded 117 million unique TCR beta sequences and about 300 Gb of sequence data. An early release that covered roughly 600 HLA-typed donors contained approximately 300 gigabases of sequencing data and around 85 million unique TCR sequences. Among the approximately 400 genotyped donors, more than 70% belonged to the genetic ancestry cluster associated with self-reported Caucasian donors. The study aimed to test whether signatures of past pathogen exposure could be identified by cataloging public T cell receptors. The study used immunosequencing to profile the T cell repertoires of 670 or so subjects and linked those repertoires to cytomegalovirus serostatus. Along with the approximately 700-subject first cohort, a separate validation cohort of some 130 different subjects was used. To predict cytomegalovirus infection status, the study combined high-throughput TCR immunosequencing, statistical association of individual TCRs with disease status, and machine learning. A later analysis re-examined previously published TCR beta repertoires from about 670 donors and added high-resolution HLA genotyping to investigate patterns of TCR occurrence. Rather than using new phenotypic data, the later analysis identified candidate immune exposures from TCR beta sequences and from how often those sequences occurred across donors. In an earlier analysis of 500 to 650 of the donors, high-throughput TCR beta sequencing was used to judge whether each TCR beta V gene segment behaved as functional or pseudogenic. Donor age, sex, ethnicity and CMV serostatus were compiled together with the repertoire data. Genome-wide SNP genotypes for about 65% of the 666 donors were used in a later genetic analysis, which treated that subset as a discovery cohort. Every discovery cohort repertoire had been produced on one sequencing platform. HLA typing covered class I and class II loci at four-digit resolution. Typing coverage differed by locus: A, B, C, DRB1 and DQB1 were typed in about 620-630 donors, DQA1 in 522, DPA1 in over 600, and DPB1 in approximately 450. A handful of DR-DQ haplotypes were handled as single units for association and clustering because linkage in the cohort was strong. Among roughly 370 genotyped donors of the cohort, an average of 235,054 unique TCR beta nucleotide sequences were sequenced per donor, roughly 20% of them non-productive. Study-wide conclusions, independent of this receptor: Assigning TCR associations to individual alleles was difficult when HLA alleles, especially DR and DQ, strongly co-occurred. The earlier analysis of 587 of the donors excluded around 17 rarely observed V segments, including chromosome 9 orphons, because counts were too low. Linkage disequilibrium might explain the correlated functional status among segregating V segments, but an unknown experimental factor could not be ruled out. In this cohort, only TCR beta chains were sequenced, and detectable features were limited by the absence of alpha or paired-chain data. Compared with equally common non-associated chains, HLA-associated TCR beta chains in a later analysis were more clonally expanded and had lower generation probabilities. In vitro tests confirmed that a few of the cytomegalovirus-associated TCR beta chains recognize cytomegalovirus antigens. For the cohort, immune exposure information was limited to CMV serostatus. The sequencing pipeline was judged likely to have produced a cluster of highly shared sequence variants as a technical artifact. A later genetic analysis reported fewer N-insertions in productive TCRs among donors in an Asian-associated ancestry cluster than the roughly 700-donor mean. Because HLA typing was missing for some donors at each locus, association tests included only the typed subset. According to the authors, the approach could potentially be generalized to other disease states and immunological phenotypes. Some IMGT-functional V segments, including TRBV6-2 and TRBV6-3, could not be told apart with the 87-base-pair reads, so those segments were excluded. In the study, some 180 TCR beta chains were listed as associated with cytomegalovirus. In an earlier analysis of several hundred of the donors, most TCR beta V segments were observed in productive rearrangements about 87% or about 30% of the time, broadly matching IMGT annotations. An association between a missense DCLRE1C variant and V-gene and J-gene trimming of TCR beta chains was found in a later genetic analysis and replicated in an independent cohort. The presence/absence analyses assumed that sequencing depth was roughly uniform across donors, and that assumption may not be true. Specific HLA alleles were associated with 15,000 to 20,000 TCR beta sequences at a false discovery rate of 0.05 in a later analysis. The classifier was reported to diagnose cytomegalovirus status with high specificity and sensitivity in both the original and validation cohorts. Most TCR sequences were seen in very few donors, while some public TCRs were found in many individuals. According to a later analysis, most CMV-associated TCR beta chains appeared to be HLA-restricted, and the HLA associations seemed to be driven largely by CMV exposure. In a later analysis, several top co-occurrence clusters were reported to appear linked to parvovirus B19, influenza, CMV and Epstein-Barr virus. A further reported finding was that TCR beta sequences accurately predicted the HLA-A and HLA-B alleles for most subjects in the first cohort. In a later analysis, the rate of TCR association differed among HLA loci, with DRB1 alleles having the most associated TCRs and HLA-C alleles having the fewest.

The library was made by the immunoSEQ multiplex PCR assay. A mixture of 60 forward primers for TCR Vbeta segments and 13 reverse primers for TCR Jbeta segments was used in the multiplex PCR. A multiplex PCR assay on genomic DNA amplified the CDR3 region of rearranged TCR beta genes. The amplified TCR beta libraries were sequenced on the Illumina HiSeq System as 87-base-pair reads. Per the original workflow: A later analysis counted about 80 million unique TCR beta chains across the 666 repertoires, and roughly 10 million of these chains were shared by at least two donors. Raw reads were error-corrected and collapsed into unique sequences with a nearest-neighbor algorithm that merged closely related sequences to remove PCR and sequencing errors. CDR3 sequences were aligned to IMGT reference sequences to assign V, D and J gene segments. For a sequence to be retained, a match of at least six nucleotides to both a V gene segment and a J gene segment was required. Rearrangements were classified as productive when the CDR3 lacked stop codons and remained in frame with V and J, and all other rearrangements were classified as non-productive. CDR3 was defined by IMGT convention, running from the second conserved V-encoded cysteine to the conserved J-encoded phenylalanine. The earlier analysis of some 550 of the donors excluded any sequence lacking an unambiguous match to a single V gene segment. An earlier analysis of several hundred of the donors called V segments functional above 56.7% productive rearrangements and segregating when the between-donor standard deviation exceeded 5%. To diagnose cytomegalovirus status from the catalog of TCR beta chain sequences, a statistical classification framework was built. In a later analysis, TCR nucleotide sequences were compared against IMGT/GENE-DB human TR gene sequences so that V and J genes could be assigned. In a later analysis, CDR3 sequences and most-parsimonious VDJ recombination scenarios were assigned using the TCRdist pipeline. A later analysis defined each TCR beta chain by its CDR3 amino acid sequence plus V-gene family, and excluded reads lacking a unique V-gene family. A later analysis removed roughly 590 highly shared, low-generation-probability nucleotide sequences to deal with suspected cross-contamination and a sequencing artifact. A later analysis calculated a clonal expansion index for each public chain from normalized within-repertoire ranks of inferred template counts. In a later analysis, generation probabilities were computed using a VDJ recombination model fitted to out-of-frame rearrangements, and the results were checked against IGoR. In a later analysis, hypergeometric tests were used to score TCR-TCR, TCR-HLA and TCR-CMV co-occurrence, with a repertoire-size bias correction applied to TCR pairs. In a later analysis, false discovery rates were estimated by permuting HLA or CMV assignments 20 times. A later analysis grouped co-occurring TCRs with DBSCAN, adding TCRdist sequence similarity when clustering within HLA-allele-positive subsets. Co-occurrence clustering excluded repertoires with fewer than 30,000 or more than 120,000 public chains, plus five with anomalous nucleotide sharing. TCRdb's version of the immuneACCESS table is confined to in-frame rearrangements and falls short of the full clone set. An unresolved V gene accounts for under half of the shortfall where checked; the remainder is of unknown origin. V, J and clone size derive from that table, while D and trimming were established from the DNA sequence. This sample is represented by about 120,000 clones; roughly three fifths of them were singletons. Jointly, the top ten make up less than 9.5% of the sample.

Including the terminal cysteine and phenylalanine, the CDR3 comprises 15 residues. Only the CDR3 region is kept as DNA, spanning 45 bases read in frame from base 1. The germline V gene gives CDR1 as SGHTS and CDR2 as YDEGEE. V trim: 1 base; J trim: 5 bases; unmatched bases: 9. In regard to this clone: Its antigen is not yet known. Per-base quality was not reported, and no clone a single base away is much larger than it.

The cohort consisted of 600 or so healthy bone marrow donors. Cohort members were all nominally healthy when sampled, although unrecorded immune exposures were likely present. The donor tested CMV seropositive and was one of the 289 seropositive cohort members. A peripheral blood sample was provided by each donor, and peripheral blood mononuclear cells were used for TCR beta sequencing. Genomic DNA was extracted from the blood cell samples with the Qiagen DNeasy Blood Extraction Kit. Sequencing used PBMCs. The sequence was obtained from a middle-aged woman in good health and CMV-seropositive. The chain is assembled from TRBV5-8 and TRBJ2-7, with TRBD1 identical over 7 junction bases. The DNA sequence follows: TGTGCCAGCAGCTTGTTTACAGGGGCCGGGAACGAGCAGTACTTC. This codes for CASSLFTGAGNEQYF.